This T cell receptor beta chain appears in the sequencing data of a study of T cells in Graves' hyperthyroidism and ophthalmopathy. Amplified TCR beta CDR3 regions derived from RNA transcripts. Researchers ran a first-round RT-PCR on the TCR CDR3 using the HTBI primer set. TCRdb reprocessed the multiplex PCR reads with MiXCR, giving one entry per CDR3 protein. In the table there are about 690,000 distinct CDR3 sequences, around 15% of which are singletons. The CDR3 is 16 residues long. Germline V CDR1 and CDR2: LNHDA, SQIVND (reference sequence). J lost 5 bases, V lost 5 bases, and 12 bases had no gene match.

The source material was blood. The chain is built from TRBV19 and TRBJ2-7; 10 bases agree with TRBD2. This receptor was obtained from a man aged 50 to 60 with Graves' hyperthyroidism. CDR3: CASSLLAGANGHEQYF. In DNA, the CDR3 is TGTGCCAGTAGTCTCCTAGCGGGAGCCAACGGCCACGAGCAGTACTTC.